This T cell receptor (beta chain) was identified in a study of control samples from healthy donors and cancer patients. The CDR3 runs to 17 residues. Profiled with immunoSEQ multiplex PCR; TCRdb holds only in-frame clones, not every one. The sample has some 56,000 clones, around 95% seen once; the top ten hold 2.4%. This clone was detected a few times. The V gene is TRBV21-1, the J gene TRBJ2-1; the table's D call of TRBD2 was not tested on the DNA. TRBV21-1 is a known pseudogene. Material: blood. This clonotype originated in a man younger than 45 in good health. The CDR3, as DNA: TGTGCCAGCAGCGGGGGACTAGCGGGGAGCTCCTACAATGAGCAGTTCTTC. Protein sequence: CASSGGLAGSSYNEQFF.